Described below is a single T cell receptor (beta chain) sequence and its context. V was cut by 0 bases and J by 7 bases, with 12 bases left in between. The CDR3 totals 14 residues. The V gene's germline CDR1 is ENHRY and CDR2 SYGVKD. The sample belongs to a study of blood T cell repertoires in COVID-19. At the level of the study: Both acute and convalescent COVID-19 samples were obtained from the United States, Italy and Spain. From T cells, B-cell-depleted T cells, or PBMCs came the material, which was cDNA or gDNA.

In the authors' methods: Estimates of nucleated cell counts were drawn from the amplification of reference gene primers. Some clones are missing from TCRdb's copy, which holds only in-frame ones; the method was immunoSEQ multiplex PCR. V and J calls and clone size are those listed in that table; D and trimming were worked out from the DNA. Among about 55,000 clones, 75% to 90% were seen once, and the ten largest hold 15% to 20%. This chain connects TRBV10-3 to TRBJ1-2; no reliable D call. The sequence derives from a human donor in a cohort sampled during active COVID-19. The source material was peripheral blood. This chain's CDR3 is CAISESAQGGGYTF. The CDR3 DNA reads TGTGCCATCAGTGAGTCGGCACAAGGAGGTGGCTACACCTTC.